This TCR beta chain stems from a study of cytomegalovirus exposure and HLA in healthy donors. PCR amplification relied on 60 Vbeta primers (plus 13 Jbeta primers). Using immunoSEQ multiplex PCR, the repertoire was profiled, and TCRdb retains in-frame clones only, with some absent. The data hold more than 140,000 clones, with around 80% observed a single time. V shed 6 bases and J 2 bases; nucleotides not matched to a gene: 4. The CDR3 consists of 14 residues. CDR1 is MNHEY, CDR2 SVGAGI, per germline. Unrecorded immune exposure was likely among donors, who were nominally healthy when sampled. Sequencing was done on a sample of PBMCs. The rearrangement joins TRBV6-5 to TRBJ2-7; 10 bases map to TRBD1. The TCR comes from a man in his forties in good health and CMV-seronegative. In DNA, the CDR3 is TGTGCCAGCAGGTCCGGACAGGGGGCCTACGAGCAGTACTTC. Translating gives CASRSGQGAYEQYF.